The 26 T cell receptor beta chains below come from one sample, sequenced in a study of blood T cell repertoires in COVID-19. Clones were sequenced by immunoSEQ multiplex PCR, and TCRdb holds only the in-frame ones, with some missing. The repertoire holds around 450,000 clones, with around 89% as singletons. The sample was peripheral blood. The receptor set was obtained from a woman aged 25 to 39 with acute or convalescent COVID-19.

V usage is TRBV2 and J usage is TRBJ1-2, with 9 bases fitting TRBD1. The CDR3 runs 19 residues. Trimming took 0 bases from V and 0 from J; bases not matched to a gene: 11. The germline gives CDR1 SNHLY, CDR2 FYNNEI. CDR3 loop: CASSEAGYRGPLANYGYTF. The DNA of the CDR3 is TGTGCCAGCAGTGAAGCGGGTTACAGGGGGCCCTTAGCTAACTATGGCTACACCTTC.

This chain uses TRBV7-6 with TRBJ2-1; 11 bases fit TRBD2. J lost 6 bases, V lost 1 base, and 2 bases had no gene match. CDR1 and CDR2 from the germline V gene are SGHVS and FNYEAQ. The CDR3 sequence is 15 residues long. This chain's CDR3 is CASSLGLAGGNEQFF. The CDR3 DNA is TGTGCCAGCAGCTTAGGTCTAGCGGGGGGCAATGAGCAGTTCTTC.

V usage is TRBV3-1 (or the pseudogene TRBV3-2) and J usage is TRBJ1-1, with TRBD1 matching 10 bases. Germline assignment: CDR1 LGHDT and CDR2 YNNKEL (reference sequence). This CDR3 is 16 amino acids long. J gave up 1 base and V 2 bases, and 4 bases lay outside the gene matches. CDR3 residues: CASSQTRTGGNTEAFF. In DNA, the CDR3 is TGTGCCAGCAGCCAAACGAGGACAGGGGGGAACACTGAAGCTTTCTTT.

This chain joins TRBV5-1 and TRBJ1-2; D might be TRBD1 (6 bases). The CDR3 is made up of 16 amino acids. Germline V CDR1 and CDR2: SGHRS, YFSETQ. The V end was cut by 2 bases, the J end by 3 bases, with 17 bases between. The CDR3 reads CASSFNEGELDYGYTF. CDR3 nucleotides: TGCGCCAGCAGCTTCAATGAGGGGGAACTCGACTATGGCTACACCTTC.

CDR3 DNA sequence: TGCAGCGTCCTGACCGGGACAGGCGTTCTTAGCTCCTACGAGCAGTACTTC. Its protein is CSVLTGTGVLSSYEQYF. The chain combines TRBV29-1 with TRBJ2-7; 8 bases are shared with TRBD1. The CDR3 covers 17 residues. In germline, CDR1 is SQVTM, CDR2 ANQGSEA. V trimming: 6 bases; J trimming: 0 bases; junction bases outside the gene matches: 16.

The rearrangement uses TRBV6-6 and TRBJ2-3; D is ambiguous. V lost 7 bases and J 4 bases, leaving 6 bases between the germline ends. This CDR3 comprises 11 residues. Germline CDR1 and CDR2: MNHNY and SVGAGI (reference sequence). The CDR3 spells CASKGADTQYF. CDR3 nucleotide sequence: TGTGCCAGCAAAGGAGCAGATACGCAGTATTTT.

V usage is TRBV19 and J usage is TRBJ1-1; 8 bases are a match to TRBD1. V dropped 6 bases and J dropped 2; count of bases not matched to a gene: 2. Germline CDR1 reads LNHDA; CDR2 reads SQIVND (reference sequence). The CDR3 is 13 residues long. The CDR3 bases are TGTGCCAGTAGAGACAGGGGCAACACTGAAGCTTTCTTT. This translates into CASRDRGNTEAFF.

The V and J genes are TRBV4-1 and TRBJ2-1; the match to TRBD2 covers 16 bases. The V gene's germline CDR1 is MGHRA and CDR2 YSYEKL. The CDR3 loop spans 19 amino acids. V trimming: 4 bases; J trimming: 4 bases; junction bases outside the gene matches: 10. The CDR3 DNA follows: TGCGCCAGCAGCCCAGTCCCGGGACTAGCGGGGGGGTCTTACAATGAGCAGTTCTTC. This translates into CASSPVPGLAGGSYNEQFF.

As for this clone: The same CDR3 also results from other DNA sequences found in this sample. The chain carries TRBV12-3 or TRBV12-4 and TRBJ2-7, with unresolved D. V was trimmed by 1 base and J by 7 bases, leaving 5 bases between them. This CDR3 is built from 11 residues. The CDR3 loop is CASSLGGEQYF. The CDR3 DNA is TGTGCCAGCAGTTTAGGAGGTGAGCAGTACTTC.

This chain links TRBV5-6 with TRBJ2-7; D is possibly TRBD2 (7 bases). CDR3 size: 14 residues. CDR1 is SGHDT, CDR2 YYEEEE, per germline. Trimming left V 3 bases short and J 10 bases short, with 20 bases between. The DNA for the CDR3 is TGTGCCAGCAGCTCACCGCGGGGAGGGGGACGACAGTACTTC. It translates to CASSSPRGGGRQYF.

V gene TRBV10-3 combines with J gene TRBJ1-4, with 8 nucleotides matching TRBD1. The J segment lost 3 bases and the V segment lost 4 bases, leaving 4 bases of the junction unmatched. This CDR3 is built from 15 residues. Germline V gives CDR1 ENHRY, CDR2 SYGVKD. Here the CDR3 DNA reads TGTGCCATCAGTGGAAGACAGGGGTCTAATGAAAAACTGTTTTTT. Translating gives CAISGRQGSNEKLFF.

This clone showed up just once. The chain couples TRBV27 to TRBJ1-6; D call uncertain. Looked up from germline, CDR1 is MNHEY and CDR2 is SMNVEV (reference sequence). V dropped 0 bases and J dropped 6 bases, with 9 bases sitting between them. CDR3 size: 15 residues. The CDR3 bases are TGTGCCAGCAGTTTATCGGCCGGAGGTAATTCACCCCTCCACTTT. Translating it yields CASSLSAGGNSPLHF.

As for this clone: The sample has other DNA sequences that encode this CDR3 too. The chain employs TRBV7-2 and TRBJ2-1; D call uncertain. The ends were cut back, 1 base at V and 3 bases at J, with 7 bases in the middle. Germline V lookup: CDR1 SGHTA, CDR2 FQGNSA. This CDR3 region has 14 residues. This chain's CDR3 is CASSLVGHYNEQFF. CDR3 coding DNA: TGTGCCAGCAGCTTAGTTGGGCACTACAATGAGCAGTTCTTC.

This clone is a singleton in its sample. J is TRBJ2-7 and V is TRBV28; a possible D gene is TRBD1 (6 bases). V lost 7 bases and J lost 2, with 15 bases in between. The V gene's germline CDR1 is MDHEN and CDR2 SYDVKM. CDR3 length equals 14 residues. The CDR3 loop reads CASTASDRAYEQYF. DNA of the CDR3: TGTGCCAGCACCGCATCGGACAGAGCCTACGAGCAGTACTTC.

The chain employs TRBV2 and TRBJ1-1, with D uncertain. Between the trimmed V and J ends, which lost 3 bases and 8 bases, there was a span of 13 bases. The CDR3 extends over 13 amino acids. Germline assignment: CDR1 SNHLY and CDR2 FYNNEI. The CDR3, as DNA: TGTGCCAGCAGTGATCGAGACCTACTAGAAGCTTTCTTT. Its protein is CASSDRDLLEAFF. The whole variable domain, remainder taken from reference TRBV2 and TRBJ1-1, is EPEVTQTPSHQVTQMGQEVILRCVPISNHLYFYWYRQILGQKVEFLVSFYNNEISEKSEIFDDQFSVERPDGSNFTLKIRSTKLEDSAMYFCASSDRDLLEAFFGQGTRLTVV.

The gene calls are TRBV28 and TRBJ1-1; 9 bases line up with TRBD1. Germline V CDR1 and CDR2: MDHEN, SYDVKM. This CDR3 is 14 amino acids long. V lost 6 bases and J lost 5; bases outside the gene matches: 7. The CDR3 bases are TGTGCCAGCAGAAAACTTGGGACAGGGACTGAAGCTTTCTTT. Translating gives CASRKLGTGTEAFF.

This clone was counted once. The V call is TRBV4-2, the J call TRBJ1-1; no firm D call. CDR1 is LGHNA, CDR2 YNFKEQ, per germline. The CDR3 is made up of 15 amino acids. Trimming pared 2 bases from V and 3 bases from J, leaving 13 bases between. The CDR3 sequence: CASSQRGDRYTEAFF. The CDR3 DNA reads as TGTGCCAGCAGCCAACGAGGAGACCGCTACACTGAAGCTTTCTTT.

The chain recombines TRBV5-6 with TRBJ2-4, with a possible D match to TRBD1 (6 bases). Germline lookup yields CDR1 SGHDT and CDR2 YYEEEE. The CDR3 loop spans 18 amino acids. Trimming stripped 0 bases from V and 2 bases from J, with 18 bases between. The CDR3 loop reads CASSLVSSGRGSKNIQYF. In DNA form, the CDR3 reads TGTGCCAGCAGCTTGGTTTCTTCGGGCAGGGGTTCCAAAAACATTCAGTACTTC.

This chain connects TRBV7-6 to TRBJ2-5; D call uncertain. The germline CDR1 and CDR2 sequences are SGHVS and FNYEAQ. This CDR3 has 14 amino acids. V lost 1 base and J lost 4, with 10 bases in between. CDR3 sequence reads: CASSLGALTETQYF. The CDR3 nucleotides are TGTGCCAGCAGCTTAGGAGCTTTAACAGAGACCCAGTACTTC. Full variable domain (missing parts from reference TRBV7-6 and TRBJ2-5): GAGVSQSPRYKVTKRGQDVALRCDPISGHVSLYWYRQALGQGPEFLTYFNYEAQQDKSGLPNDRFSAERPEGSISTLTIQRTEQRDSAMYRCASSLGALTETQYFGPGTRLLVL.

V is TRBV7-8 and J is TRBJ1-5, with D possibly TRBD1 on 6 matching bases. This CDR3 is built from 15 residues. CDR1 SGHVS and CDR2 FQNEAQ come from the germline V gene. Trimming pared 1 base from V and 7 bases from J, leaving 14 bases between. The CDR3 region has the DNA TGTGCCAGCAGCTTAGATGGGGAGGGGGACCAGCCCCAGCATTTT. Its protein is CASSLDGEGDQPQHF.

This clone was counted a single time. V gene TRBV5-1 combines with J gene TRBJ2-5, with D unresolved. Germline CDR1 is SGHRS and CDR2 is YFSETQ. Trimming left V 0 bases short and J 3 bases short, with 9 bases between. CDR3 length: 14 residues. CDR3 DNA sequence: TGCGCCAGCAGCTTGGTCGGTTTTGAAGAGACCCAGTACTTC. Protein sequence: CASSLVGFEETQYF.

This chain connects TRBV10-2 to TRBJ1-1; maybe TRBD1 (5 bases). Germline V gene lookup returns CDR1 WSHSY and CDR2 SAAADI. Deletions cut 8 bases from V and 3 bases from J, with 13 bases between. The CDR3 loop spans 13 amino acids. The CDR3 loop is CASGGGFYTEAFF. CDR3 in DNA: TGCGCCAGCGGGGGGGGTTTTTACACTGAAGCTTTCTTT.

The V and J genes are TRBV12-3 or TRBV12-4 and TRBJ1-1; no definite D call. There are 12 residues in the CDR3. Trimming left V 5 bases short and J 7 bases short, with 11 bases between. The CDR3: CASSPEEGEAFF. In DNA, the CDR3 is TGTGCCAGCAGTCCTGAAGAGGGTGAAGCTTTCTTT.

The CDR3 DNA sequence: TGTGCCAGCAGCTTTTCCGGGACAGGGGATTCACCCCTCCACTTT. The encoded protein is CASSFSGTGDSPLHF. The chain has TRBV11-1 and TRBJ1-6, with 10 bases matching TRBD1. The V and J ends lost 3 bases and 8 bases, in that order; junction bases with no gene match: 4. The length of the CDR3 is 15 residues. Germline V gene data show CDR1 as SGHAT and CDR2 as FQDESV (reference sequence).

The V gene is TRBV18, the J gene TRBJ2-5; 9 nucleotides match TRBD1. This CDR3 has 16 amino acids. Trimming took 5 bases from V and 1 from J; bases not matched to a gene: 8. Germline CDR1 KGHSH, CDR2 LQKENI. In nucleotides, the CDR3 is TGTGCCAGCTCATCATCCGGGACAGGGATCCAAGAGACCCAGTACTTC. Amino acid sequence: CASSSSGTGIQETQYF.

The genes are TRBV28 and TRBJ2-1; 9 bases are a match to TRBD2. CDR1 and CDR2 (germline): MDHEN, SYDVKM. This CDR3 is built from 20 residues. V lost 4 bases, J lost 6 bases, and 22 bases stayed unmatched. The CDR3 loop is CASSSIISLRIAGGVNEQFF. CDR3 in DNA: TGTGCCAGCAGTTCGATAATCTCACTCCGGATCGCGGGGGGGGTCAATGAGCAGTTCTTC.